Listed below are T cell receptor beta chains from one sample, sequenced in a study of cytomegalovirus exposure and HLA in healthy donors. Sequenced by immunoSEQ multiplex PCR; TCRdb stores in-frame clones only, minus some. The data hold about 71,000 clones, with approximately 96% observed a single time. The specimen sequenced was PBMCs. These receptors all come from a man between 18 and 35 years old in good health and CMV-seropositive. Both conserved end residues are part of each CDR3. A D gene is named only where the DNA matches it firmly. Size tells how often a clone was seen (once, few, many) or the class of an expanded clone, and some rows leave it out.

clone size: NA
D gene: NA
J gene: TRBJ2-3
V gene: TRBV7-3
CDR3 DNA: TGTGCCAGCAGCCCAACAGGGAATACGCAGTATTTT
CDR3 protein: CASSPTGNTQYF

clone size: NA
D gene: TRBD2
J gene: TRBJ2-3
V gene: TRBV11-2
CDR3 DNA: TGTGCCAGCAGCTTAGGCCCCGGGGTAGCGGGGAGGAAAGATACGCAGTATTTT
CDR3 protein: CASSLGPGVAGRKDTQYF

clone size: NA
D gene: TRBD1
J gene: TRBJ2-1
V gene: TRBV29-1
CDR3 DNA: TGCAGCGCTTCTAACAGGGGGTTGTACAATGAGCAGTTCTTC
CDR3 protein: CSASNRGLYNEQFF

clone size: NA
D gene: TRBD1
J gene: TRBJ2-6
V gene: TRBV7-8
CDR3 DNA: TGTGCCAGCAGCTGGCGGGACAGGCGCTCTGGGGCCAACGTCCTGACTTTC
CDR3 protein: CASSWRDRRSGANVLTF

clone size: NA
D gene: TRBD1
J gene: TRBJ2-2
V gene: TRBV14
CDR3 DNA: TGTGCCAGCAGCCGACAGGGGGCTGATCTCTCCGGGGAGCTGTTTTTT
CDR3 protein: CASSRQGADLSGELFF

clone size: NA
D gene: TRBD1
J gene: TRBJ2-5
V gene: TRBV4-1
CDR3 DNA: TGCGCCAGCAAACAATCCCCTGGGGACAGGGGTTACCAAGAGACCCAGTACTTC
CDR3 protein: CASKQSPGDRGYQETQYF

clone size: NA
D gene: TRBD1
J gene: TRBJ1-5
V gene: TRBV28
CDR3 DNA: TGTGCCAGCAGTTTATACAGGGGGGAAGATAGCAATCAGCCCCAGCATTTT
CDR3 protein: CASSLYRGEDSNQPQHF

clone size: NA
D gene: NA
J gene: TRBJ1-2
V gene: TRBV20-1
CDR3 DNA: TGCAGTGCCCTGAAAGACAATGGCTACACCTTC
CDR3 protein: CSALKDNGYTF

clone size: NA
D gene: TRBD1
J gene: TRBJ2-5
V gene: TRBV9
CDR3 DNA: TGTGCCAGCAGCGTCTCTACAGGGGGCCCAGAGACCCAGTACTTC
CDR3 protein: CASSVSTGGPETQYF

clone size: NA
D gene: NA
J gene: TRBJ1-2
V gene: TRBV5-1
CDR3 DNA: TGCGCCAGCAGCCCGGGCTGGGGGGATAACTATGGCTACACCTTC
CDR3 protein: CASSPGWGDNYGYTF

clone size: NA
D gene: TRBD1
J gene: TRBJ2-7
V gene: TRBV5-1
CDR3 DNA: TGCGCCAGCAGCTCAAGACAGGGCTCCTACGAGCAGTACTTC
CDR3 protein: CASSSRQGSYEQYF

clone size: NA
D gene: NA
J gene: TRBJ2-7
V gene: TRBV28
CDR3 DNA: TGTGCCACCTATCGGCTAGCGTCTGTCTACGAGCAGTACTTC
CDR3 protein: CATYRLASVYEQYF

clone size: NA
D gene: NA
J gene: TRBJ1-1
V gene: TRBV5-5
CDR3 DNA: TGTGCCAGCAGCAACTCGGTTTCTATGAACACTGAAGCTTTCTTT
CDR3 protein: CASSNSVSMNTEAFF

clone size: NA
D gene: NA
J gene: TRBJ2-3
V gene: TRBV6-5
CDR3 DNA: TGTGCCAGCAGTTACGTAGCGGACTCCACAGATACGCAGTATTTT
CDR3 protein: CASSYVADSTDTQYF

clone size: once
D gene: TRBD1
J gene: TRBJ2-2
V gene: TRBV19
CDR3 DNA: TGTGCCAGTAGTAGGACAGGCCTGAACACCGGGGAGCTGTTTTTT
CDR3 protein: CASSRTGLNTGELFF

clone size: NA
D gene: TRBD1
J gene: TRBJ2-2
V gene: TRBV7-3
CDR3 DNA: TGTGCCAGCAGCGTCCGACAGGGGGCGCGGACCGGGGAGCTGTTTTTT
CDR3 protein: CASSVRQGARTGELFF

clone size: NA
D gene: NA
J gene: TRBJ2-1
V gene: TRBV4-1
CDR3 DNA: TGCGCCAGCAGCCCGGGACACTTTCTCAATGAGCAGTTCTTC
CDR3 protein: CASSPGHFLNEQFF

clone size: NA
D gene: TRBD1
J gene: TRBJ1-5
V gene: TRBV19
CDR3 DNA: TGTGCCAGTAGTGTGCCGGGACAGGGCGTATGGAATCAGCCCCAGCATTTT
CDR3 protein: CASSVPGQGVWNQPQHF

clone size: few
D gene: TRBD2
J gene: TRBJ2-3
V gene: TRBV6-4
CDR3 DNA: TGTGCCAGCAGTGAGGGACTAGCGGGAGCAGATACGCAGTATTTT
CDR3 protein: CASSEGLAGADTQYF

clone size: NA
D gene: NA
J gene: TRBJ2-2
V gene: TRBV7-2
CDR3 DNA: TGTGCCAGCAGCTTAGCCCGGTCGAACACCGGGGAGCTGTTTTTT
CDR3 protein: CASSLARSNTGELFF

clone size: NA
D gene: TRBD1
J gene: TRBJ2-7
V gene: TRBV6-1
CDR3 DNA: TGTGCCGGCGCGGACAGGAGATACGAGCAGTACTTC
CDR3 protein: CAGADRRYEQYF

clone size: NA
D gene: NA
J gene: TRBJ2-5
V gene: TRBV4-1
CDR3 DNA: TGCGCCAGCAGCCAAGACAAAGGGAGGAGGGTCGGAGAGACCCAGTACTTC
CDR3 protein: CASSQDKGRRVGETQYF

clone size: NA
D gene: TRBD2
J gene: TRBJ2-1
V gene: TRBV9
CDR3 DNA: TGTGCCAGCAGCGCAAGGTGGGGCGGGAGCGTAAATGAGCAGTTCTTC
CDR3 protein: CASSARWGGSVNEQFF

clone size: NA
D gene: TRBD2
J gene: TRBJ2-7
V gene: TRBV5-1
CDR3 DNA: TGCGCCAGCAGCCCTATGCGGACAACTAGCGGGAGTTCCTACGAGCAGTACTTC
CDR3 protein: CASSPMRTTSGSSYEQYF

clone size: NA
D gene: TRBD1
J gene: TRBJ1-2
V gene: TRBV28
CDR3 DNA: TGTGCCAGCAGCCCCGGACAGGGGATTGCCTATGGCTACACCTTC
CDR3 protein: CASSPGQGIAYGYTF

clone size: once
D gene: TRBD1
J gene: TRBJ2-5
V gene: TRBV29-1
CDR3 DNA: TGCAGCTCAACGACAGGGGCCTACCAAGAGACCCAGTACTTC
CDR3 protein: CSSTTGAYQETQYF

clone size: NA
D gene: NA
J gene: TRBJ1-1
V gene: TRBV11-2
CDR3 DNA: TGTGCCAGCAGTCAAGTAGCCGGAAAAGCTTTCTTT
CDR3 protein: CASSQVAGKAFF

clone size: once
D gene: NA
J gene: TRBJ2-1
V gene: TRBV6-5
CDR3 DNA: TGTGCCAGCGGAAGGCGAGAGGGCTACAATGAGCAGTTCTTC
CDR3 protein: CASGRREGYNEQFF

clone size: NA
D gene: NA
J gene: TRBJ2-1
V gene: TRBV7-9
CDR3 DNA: TGTGCCAGCAGCTTAGTACCCTCCCGGGGGTCCTACAATGAGCAGTTCTTC
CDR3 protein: CASSLVPSRGSYNEQFF

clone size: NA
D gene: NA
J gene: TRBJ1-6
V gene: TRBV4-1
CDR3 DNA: TGCGCCAGCAGCCAGGTTGACAGAAGCTCCTATAATTCACCCCTCCACTTT
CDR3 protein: CASSQVDRSSYNSPLHF

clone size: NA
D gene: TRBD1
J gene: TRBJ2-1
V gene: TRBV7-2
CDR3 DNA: TGTGCCAGCACACAAACACAGGGGACAGGGGATGGCAATGAGCAGTTCTTC
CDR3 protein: CASTQTQGTGDGNEQFF

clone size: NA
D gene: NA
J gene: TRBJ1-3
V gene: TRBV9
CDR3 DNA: TGTGCCAGCAGCGTAGCTCCCGGGTCTCAGAACACCATATATTTT
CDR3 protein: CASSVAPGSQNTIYF

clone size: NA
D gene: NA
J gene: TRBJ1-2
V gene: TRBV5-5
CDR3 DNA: TGTGCCAGCAGCTTTCGTCGGGATAAGAGCTATGGCTACACCTTC
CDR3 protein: CASSFRRDKSYGYTF

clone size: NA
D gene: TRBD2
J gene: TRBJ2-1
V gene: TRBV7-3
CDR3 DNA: TGTGCCAGCAGCTTAGCTTCAGGGACTACGACGGGCGATGAGCAGTTCTTC
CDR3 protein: CASSLASGTTTGDEQFF

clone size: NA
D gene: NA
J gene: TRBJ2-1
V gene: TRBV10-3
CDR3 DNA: TGTGCCATCAGTGAGCCCCCTTACAATGAGCAGTTCTTC
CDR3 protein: CAISEPPYNEQFF

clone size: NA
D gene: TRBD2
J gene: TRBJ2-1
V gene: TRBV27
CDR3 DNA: TGTGCCAGCAGTGCCGGGACTAGCGGGAGCCATGAGCAGTTCTTC
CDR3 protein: CASSAGTSGSHEQFF

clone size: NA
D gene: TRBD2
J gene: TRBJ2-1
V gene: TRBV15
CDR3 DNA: TGTGCCACCAGCGCTACTAGCGGGAGGTCCTACAATGAGCAGTTCTTC
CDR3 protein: CATSATSGRSYNEQFF

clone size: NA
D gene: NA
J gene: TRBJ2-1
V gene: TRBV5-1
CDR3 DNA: TGCGCCAGCAGCATAGGGACTCCAAATGAGCAGTTCTTC
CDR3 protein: CASSIGTPNEQFF

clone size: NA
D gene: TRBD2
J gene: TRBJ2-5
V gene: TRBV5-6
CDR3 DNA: TGTGCCAGCAGCCGACTAGCGGGGGCCCGGAAGGAGACCCAGTACTTC
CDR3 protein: CASSRLAGARKETQYF

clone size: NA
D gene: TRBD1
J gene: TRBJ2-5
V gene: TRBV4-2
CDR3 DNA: TGTGCCAGCAGCCAACAGACCCCGGGACAGGGCGGAGAGACCCAGTACTTC
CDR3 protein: CASSQQTPGQGGETQYF

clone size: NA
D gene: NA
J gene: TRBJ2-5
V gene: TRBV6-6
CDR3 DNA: TGTGCCAGCAGTTACTCGAGGCGGGAGACCCAGTACTTC
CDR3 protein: CASSYSRRETQYF

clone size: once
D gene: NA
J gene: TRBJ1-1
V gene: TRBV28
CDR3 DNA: TGTGCCACGGTTTCGGCAGGGTACACTGAAGCTTTCTTT
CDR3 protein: CATVSAGYTEAFF

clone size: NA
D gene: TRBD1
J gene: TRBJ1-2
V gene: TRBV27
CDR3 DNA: TGTGCCAGCAGATTGACAGGGACAACCTATGGCTACACCTTC
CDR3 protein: CASRLTGTTYGYTF

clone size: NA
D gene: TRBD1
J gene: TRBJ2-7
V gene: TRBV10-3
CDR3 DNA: TGTGCCATCCTTATCATTGGGACAGGGAGCTCCTACGAGCAGTACTTC
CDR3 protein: CAILIIGTGSSYEQYF

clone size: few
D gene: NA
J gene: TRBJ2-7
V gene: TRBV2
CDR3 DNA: TGTGCCAGCAGCCGCTCGACTACACTCGCCTTC
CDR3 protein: CASSRSTTLAF

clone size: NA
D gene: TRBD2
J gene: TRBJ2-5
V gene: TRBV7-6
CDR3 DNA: TGTGCCAGCAGCTTAGGGAGCGGGGGGGATCAAGAGACCCAGTACTTC
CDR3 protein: CASSLGSGGDQETQYF

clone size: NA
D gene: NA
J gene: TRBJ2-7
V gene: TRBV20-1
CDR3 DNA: TGCAGTGCTTCGGAGAGCTACGAGCAGTACTTC
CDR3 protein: CSASESYEQYF

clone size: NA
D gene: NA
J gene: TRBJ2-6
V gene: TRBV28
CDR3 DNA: TGTGCCAGCAGTTCTCCTGGGGCCAACGTCCTGACTTTC
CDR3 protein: CASSSPGANVLTF

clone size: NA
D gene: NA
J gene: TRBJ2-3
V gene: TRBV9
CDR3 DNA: TGTGCCAGCAGCGTAGGCGTGGGGCCCACAGATACGCAGTATTTT
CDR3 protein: CASSVGVGPTDTQYF

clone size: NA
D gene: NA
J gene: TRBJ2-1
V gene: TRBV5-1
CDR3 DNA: TGCGCCAGCAGTGCCGCAGGGTCGGGTCCCAATGAGCAGTTCTTC
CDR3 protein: CASSAAGSGPNEQFF

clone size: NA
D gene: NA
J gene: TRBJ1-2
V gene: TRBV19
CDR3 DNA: TGTGCCAGTAGTATACCCGGCTATGGCTACACCTTC
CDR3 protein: CASSIPGYGYTF